One sample yielded the 25 T cell receptor beta chains listed below, sequenced in a study of T cell changes during pregnancy in multiple sclerosis. The repertoire was sequenced with immunoSEQ multiplex PCR; TCRdb's copy has only in-frame clones and lacks some. Of 39,000 or so clones listed, 94% are singletons. The specimen comprised CD8+ T cells from peripheral blood mononuclear cells, sampled in the third trimester of pregnancy. These receptors were collected from a female donor with multiple sclerosis, enrolled in a pregnancy study.

The rearrangement uses TRBV27 and TRBJ2-7; D gene uncertain. Germline lookup yields CDR1 MNHEY and CDR2 SMNVEV (reference sequence). The V end was cut by 5 bases, the J end by 4 bases, with 15 bases between. The CDR3 extends over 14 amino acids. The DNA of the CDR3 is TGTGCCAGCAGTATAGCTATACATGGGTACGAGCAGTACTTC. Amino acids: CASSIAIHGYEQYF.

The rearrangement joins TRBV28 to TRBJ2-3; 8 bases line up with TRBD2. The CDR3 has 15 amino acids. V was clipped by 5 bases and J by 2 bases; unmatched bases: 6. Looked up from germline, CDR1 is MDHEN and CDR2 is SYDVKM. The CDR3 spells CASSPTLAATDTQYF. CDR3 DNA sequence: TGTGCCAGCAGTCCCACACTAGCGGCCACAGATACGCAGTATTTT.

This clone was recorded only once. This chain links TRBV5-4 with TRBJ2-7, with a weak D call TRBD2 (6 bases). The germline CDR1 and CDR2 sequences are SGHNT and YYREEE (reference sequence). Trimming removed 4 bases at V and 3 bases at J, with 11 bases between. The CDR3 sequence is 13 residues long. DNA of the CDR3: TGTGCCAGCAGCCCCACTAGCAACTACGAGCAGTACTTC. Encoded protein: CASSPTSNYEQYF.

V is TRBV28 and J is TRBJ2-5; 8 nucleotides agree with TRBD1. J gave up 5 bases and V 1 base, and 9 bases lay outside the gene matches. CDR3 length: 16 amino acids. In germline, CDR1 is MDHEN, CDR2 SYDVKM. CDR3 sequence: CASSLSTGAREETQYF. CDR3 nucleotide sequence: TGTGCCAGCAGTTTATCGACAGGGGCGAGGGAGGAGACCCAGTACTTC.

V gene TRBV7-6 combines with J gene TRBJ1-2; TRBD1 is a possible D gene (6 bases). There are 14 residues in the CDR3. Germline V gene data show CDR1 as SGHVS and CDR2 as FNYEAQ. Deletions cut 0 bases from V and 7 bases from J, with 12 bases between. The CDR3 region has the DNA TGTGCCAGCAGCTTAGCCTCGGGGGGCGGTGGCTACACCTTC. Translation gives CASSLASGGGGYTF. Full variable domain (remainder filled in from reference TRBV7-6 and TRBJ1-2): GAGVSQSPRYKVTKRGQDVALRCDPISGHVSLYWYRQALGQGPEFLTYFNYEAQQDKSGLPNDRFSAERPEGSISTLTIQRTEQRDSAMYRCASSLASGGGGYTFGSGTRLTVV.

The chain is built from TRBV5-6 and TRBJ2-2; D is uncertain. This CDR3 is 11 amino acids long. Germline values: CDR1 SGHDT, CDR2 YYEEEE. V was cut by 7 bases and J by 6 bases, with 7 bases left in between. This CDR3 reads CASSVAGELFF. In DNA, the CDR3 is TGTGCCAGCTCTGTAGCCGGGGAGCTGTTTTTT.

The V and J genes are TRBV4-2 and TRBJ1-1; D is undetermined. V shed 0 bases and J shed 1 base, with 12 bases lying between them. This CDR3 comprises 16 residues. Germline values: CDR1 LGHNA, CDR2 YNFKEQ. CDR3 sequence (DNA): TGTGCCAGCAGCCAAGATGGTGGGCACGGGAACACTGAAGCTTTCTTT. Translating gives CASSQDGGHGNTEAFF.

This sequence joins TRBV27 and TRBJ2-5, with 10 bases lining up with TRBD2. V dropped 5 bases and J dropped 5; count of bases not matched to a gene: 11. The CDR3 totals 16 residues. The germline gives CDR1 MNHEY, CDR2 SMNVEV (reference sequence). In DNA form, the CDR3 reads TGTGCCAGCAGTGTCACCGGACTAGCGGCATTGGAGACCCAGTACTTC. Protein product: CASSVTGLAALETQYF.

V gene TRBV28 combines with J gene TRBJ1-5, with 7 bases that match TRBD1. Germline V lookup: CDR1 MDHEN, CDR2 SYDVKM. The V segment lost 3 bases and the J segment 0 bases; nucleotides outside the gene matches: 14. This CDR3 is built from 19 residues. CDR3 sequence reads: CASSFMDHGQEYSNQPQHF. The CDR3 DNA sequence: TGTGCCAGCAGTTTTATGGATCATGGACAGGAGTATAGCAATCAGCCCCAGCATTTT.

The chain employs TRBV28 and TRBJ2-7, with 7 positions matching TRBD1. Looked up from germline, CDR1 is MDHEN and CDR2 is SYDVKM. The CDR3 is made up of 17 amino acids. Losses at the gene ends were 2 bases for V and 6 bases for J; bases not matched to a gene: 16. In nucleotides, the CDR3 is TGTGCCAGCAGTTTACCTTTGATAGGGACAGAACGGGGCGAGCAGTACTTC. This translates into CASSLPLIGTERGEQYF.

The CDR3: CASSNALLMNTGELFF. The CDR3, as DNA: TGTGCCAGCAGCAATGCTCTACTCATGAACACCGGGGAGCTGTTTTTT. The chain recombines TRBV5-4 with TRBJ2-2; no clear D. CDR1 is SGHNT, CDR2 YYREEE, per germline (reference sequence). Trimming shortened V by 4 bases and J by 1 base, and 14 bases separated the two germline ends. This CDR3 contains 16 residues.

V is TRBV9 and J is TRBJ2-3; TRBD2 aligns across 11 bases. V shed 3 bases and J 2 bases; nucleotides not matched to a gene: 5. CDR1 SGDLS and CDR2 YYNGEE come from the germline V gene. The CDR3 extends over 16 amino acids. The DNA of the CDR3 is TGTGCCAGCAGCGGGGGACTAGCGGACTACACAGATACGCAGTATTTT. Amino acid sequence: CASSGGLADYTDTQYF.

This sequence joins TRBV28 and TRBJ2-5, with TRBD1 as a possible D gene (5 bases). This CDR3 has 16 amino acids. V gave up 1 base and J gave up 3 bases, with 15 bases separating them. Germline V gene lookup returns CDR1 MDHEN and CDR2 SYDVKM. The CDR3 loop reads CASSLYDRLGKETQYF. CDR3 bases: TGTGCCAGCAGTTTATACGACAGATTGGGTAAAGAGACCCAGTACTTC. Combining the CDR3 with reference TRBV28 and TRBJ2-5 gives the whole variable domain DVKVTQSSRYLVKRTGEKVFLECVQDMDHENMFWYRQDPGLGLRLIYFSYDVKMKEKGDIPEGYSVSREKKERFSLILESASTNQTSMYLCASSLYDRLGKETQYFGPGTRLLVL.

J is TRBJ1-2 and V is TRBV13; 7 positions match TRBD1. V trimming: 1 base; J trimming: 6 bases; junction bases outside the gene matches: 2. Germline V gives CDR1 PRHDT, CDR2 FYEKMQ (reference sequence). The CDR3 contains 13 residues. DNA for the CDR3: TGTGCCAGCAGCTTAGAGGGGGCGAATGGCTACACCTTC. Amino acids: CASSLEGANGYTF.

This sequence joins TRBV28 and TRBJ2-1, with D maybe TRBD1 (7 bases). Looked up from germline, CDR1 is MDHEN and CDR2 is SYDVKM. The CDR3 covers 16 residues. Trimming shortened V by 4 bases and J by 0 bases, and 13 bases separated the two germline ends. The CDR3 DNA reads TGTGCCAGCAGTTCCCAGGGGGGTCTCTCCTACAATGAGCAGTTCTTC. It specifies CASSSQGGLSYNEQFF.

The V and J genes are TRBV7-8 and TRBJ2-7; TRBD1 matches at 9 bases. The trim removed 5 bases at V and 0 bases at J, leaving 5 bases unmatched. The CDR3 extends over 15 amino acids. Germline V gene data show CDR1 as SGHVS and CDR2 as FQNEAQ. CDR3 DNA: TGTGCCAGCAGCACGGACAGGGGACCCTCCTACGAGCAGTACTTC. Protein: CASSTDRGPSYEQYF.

Only one count was recorded for this clone. The chain carries TRBV7-6 and TRBJ1-5, with D unresolved. The CDR3 covers 16 residues. With 0 bases removed from V and 2 bases from J, the gap between germline ends came to 11 bases. Germline lookup yields CDR1 SGHVS and CDR2 FNYEAQ. In DNA, the CDR3 is TGTGCCAGCAGCTTAGCCCCCGAGCAAGGCAATCAGCCCCAGCATTTT. Translated: CASSLAPEQGNQPQHF.

V gene TRBV19 combines with J gene TRBJ1-4; 9 bases are shared with TRBD1. The CDR3 consists of 13 residues. Germline loops: CDR1 LNHDA, CDR2 SQIVND (reference sequence). The junction had 6 bases not matched to a gene; V was cut back by 9 bases and J by 7 bases. CDR3 sequence: CASRRTGAEKLFF. CDR3 nucleotide sequence: TGTGCCAGCCGCAGGACAGGGGCTGAAAAACTGTTTTTT.

J is TRBJ2-2 and V is TRBV11-2; maybe TRBD2 (5 bases). Germline loops: CDR1 SGHAT, CDR2 FQNNGV. There are 16 residues in the CDR3. V dropped 6 bases and J dropped 5 bases, with 19 bases sitting between them. CDR3 sequence (DNA): TGTGCCAGCAGAGGATCTCGAGCGGACGCGACCGGGGAGCTGTTTTTT. This encodes CASRGSRADATGELFF.

The chain recombines TRBV9 with TRBJ2-1; 9 bases are a match to TRBD2. The length of the CDR3 is 15 residues. CDR1 is SGDLS, CDR2 YYNGEE, per germline. The V and J ends lost 0 bases and 7 bases, in that order; junction bases with no gene match: 5. CDR3 in amino acids: CASSVGREGRNEQFF. CDR3 nucleotide sequence: TGTGCCAGCAGCGTAGGGCGGGAGGGCCGTAATGAGCAGTTCTTC.

The J gene is TRBJ2-7, the V gene TRBV27, with D possibly TRBD2 on 5 matching bases. CDR3 length: 12 amino acids. V lost 6 bases, J lost 7 bases, and 13 bases lay in between. Germline CDR1 reads MNHEY; CDR2 reads SMNVEV (reference sequence). The CDR3 here is CASSPPGREQYF. The DNA of the CDR3 is TGTGCCAGCAGCCCCCCTGGGAGAGAGCAGTACTTC.

This sequence joins TRBV27 and TRBJ1-2; 8 nucleotides match TRBD1. Germline V gene data show CDR1 as MNHEY and CDR2 as SMNVEV (reference sequence). CDR3 size: 13 residues. V lost 6 bases to trimming and J lost 8 bases; unmatched junction nucleotides: 8. Here the CDR3 reads CASSGQGWWGYTF. The CDR3 bases are TGTGCCAGCAGCGGACAGGGATGGTGGGGCTACACCTTC.

This rearrangement joins TRBV27 to TRBJ1-2; D is uncertain. Germline CDR1 is MNHEY and CDR2 is SMNVEV (reference sequence). The V end lost 3 bases, the J end lost 5 bases, and 10 bases lay between the germline ends. There are 13 residues in the CDR3. CDR3 sequence (DNA): TGTGCCAGCAGTTTCACTAACTCGTATGGCTACACCTTC. Protein sequence: CASSFTNSYGYTF.

This clone was counted once. This sequence joins TRBV6-1 and TRBJ1-2; 7 bases are shared with TRBD1. The ends lost 2 bases at V and 2 bases at J; junction bases unmatched: 8. The CDR3 is 16 residues long. The germline V gene encodes CDR1 MNHNS and CDR2 SASEGT. CDR3 in amino acids: CASSETGTDINYGYTF. As DNA, the CDR3 is TGTGCCAGCAGTGAAACTGGGACAGACATCAACTATGGCTACACCTTC.

Here the CDR3 DNA reads TGTGCCAGCAGCTCCGGGACTAGCTCCCTGAGCTCCTACGAGCAGTACTTC. This gives the protein CASSSGTSSLSSYEQYF. V is TRBV5-4 and J is TRBJ2-7; 9 bases fit TRBD2. Germline V gene data show CDR1 as SGHNT and CDR2 as YYREEE (reference sequence). CDR3 length: 17 amino acids. Trimming took 3 bases from V and 0 from J; bases not matched to a gene: 10.